Included here is one T cell receptor beta chain sequence, with context. Its target is not known. This entry belongs to a study of PD-1 blockade in classical Hodgkin lymphoma. Study-wide findings and caveats: Compared with healthy donors, newly diagnosed patients reportedly showed lower baseline TCR diversity. No one has yet defined what causes the repertoire differences, which may be disease activity or prior therapy.

Time point denoted: newly diagnosed, previously untreated cHL patient sample. For comparison, PBMCs from newly diagnosed, untreated classical Hodgkin lymphoma were used. Some clones are missing from TCRdb's copy, which holds only in-frame ones; the method was immunoSEQ multiplex PCR. Of about 33,000 clones in the sample, roughly 94% are singletons; the top ten hold around 2.5%. Germline V CDR1 and CDR2: SGHTA, FQGNSA. This CDR3 region has 15 residues. The J segment lost 4 bases and the V segment lost 5 bases, leaving 6 bases of the junction unmatched. This chain joins TRBV7-2 and TRBJ2-1; 9 bases map to TRBD1. The sample taken for sequencing was peripheral blood mononuclear cells (PBMCs). The clonotype originates from a human donor with classical Hodgkin lymphoma. CDR3 region: CASSLTGGGYNEQFF. CDR3 nucleotide sequence: TGTGCCAGCAGCCTGACAGGGGGAGGGTACAATGAGCAGTTCTTC.